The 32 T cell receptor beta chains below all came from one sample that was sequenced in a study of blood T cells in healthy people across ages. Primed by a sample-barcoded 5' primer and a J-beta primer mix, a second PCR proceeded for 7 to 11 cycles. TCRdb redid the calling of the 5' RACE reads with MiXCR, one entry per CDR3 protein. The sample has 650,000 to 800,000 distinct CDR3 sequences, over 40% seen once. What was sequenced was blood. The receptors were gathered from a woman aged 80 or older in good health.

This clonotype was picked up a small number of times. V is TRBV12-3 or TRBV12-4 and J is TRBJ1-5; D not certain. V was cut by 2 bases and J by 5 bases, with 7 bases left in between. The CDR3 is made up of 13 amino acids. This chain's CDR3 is CASSLRPDQPQHF. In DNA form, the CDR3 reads TGTGCCAGCAGTTTAAGACCGGATCAGCCCCAGCATTTT.

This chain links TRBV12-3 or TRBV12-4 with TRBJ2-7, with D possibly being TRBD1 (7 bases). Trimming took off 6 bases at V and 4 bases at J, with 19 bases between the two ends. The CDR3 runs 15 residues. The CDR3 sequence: CASSPRGQRAYEQYF. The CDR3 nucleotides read TGTGCCAGCAGCCCGCGGGGACAGCGGGCTTACGAGCAGTACTTC.

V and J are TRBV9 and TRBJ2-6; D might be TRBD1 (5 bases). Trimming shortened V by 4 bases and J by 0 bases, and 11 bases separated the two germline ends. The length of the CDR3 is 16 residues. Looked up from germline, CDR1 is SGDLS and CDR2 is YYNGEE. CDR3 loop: CASSPQVNSGANVLTF. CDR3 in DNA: TGTGCCAGCAGCCCACAGGTGAACTCTGGGGCCAACGTCCTGACTTTC.

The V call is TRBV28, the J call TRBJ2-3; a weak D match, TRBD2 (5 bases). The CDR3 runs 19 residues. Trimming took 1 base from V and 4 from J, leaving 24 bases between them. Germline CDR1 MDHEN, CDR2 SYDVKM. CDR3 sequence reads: CASSLLVAGDLQGADTQYF. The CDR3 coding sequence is TGTGCCAGCAGTTTATTAGTTGCGGGTGACCTACAAGGTGCAGATACGCAGTATTTT.

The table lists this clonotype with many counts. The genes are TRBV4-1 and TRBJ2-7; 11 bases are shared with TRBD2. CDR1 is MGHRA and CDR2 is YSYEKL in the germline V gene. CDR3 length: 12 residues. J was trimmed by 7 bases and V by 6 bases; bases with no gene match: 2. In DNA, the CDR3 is TGCGCCAGCAGTCGACTAGCGGGAGAGCAGTACTTC. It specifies CASSRLAGEQYF.

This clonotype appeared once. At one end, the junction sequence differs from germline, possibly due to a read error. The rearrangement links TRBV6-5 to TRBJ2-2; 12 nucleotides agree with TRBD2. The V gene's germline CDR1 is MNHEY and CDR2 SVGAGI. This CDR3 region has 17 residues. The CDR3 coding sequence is TGTGCCAGCAGTTCTCGACTAGCGGGGGCCCGAGTGCGGGAGCCGTTTTTT. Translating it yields CASSSRLAGARVREPFF.

The CDR3 nucleotides are TGCGCCAGCAGCGGCTCGGGACCGCACACCGGGGAGCTGTTTTTT. It encodes CASSGSGPHTGELFF. This chain connects TRBV5-1 to TRBJ2-2; D may be TRBD1 or TRBD2 (5 bases each). V was trimmed by 4 bases and J by 3 bases, leaving 13 bases between them. The CDR3 runs to 15 residues. The V gene's germline CDR1 is SGHRS and CDR2 YFSETQ.

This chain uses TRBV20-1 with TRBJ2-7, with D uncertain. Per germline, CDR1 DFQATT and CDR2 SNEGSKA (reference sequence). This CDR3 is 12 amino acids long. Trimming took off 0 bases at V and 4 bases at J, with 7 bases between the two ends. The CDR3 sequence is CSARDDEYEQYF. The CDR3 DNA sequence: TGCAGTGCTAGAGATGACGAGTACGAGCAGTACTTC.

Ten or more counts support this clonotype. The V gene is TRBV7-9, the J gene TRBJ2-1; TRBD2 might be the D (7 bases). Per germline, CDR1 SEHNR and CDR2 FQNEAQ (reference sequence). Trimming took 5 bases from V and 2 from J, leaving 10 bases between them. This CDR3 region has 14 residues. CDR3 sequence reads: CASSRGATYNEQFF. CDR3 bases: TGTGCCAGCAGCCGGGGGGCGACCTACAATGAGCAGTTCTTC.

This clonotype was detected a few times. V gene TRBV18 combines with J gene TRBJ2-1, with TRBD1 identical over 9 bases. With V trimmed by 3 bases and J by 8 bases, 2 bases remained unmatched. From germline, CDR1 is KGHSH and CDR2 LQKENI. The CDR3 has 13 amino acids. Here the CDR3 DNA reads TGTGCCAGCTCACCGGACAGGGGTTATGAGCAGTTCTTC. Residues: CASSPDRGYEQFF.

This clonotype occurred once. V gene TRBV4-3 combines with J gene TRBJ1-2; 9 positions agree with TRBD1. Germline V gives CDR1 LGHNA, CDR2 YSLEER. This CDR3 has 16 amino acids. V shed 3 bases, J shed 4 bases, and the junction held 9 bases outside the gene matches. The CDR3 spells CASSQAGQGRVYGYTF. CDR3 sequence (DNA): TGCGCCAGCAGCCAGGCGGGACAGGGCAGAGTCTATGGCTACACCTTC.

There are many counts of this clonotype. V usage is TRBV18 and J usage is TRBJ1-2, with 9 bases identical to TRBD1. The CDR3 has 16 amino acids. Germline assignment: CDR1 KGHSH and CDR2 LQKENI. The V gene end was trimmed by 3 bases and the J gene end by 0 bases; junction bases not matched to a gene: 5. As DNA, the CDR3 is TGTGCCAGCTCACCCAGACAGGGGGTGGCTAACTATGGCTACACCTTC. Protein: CASSPRQGVANYGYTF.

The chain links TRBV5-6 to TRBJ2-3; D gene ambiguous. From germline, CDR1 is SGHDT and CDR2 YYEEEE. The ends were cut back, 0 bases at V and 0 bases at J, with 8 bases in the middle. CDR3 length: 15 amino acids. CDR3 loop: CASSLEGSSTDTQYF. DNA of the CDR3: TGTGCCAGCAGCTTGGAAGGCAGTAGCACAGATACGCAGTATTTT.

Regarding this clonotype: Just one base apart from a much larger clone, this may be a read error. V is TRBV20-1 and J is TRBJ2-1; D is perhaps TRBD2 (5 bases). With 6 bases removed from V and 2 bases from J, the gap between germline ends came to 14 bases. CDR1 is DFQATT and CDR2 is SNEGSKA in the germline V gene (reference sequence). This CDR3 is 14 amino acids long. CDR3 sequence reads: CSAIARSTYNEQFF. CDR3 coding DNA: TGCAGTGCCATAGCGCGATCTACCTACAATGAGCAGTTCTTC.

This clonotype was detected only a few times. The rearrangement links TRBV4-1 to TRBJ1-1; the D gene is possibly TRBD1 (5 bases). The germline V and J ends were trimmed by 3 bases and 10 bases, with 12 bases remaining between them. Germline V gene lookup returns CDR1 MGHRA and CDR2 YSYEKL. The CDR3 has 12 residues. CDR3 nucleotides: TGCGCCAGCAGCCAGGCCCGCGGGGGAGCTTTCTTT. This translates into CASSQARGGAFF.

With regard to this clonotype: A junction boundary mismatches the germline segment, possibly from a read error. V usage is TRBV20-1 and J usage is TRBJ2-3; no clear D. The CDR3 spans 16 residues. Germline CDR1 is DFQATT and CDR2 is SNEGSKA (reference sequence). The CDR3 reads CSARDPPLRVTDTRYF. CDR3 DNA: TGCAGTGCTAGAGATCCGCCCCTTCGGGTAACAGATACGCGGTATTTT.

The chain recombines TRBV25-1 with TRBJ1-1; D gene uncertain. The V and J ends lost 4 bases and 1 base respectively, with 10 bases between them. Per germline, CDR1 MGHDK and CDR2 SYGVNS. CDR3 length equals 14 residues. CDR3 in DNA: TGTGCCAGCAGTGGGGCCCCTAGGAACACTGAAGCTTTCTTT. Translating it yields CASSGAPRNTEAFF.

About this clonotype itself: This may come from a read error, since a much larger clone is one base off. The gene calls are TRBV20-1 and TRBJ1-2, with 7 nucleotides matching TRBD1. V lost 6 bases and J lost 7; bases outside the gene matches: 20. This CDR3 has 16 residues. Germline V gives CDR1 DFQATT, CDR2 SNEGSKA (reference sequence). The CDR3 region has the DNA TGCAGTGCCATAACACCGGGACAGAGTAGTCGCCCTGGCTACACCTTC. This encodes CSAITPGQSSRPGYTF.

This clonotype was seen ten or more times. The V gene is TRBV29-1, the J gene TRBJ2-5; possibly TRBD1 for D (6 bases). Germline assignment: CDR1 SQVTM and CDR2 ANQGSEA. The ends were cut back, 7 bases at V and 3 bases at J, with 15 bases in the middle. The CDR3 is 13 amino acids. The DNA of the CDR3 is TGCAGCGGATCCGGGACAAGGAAAGAGACCCAGTACTTC. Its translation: CSGSGTRKETQYF. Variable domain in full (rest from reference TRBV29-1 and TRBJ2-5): SAVISQKPSRDICQRGTSLTIQCQVDSQVTMMFWYRQQPGQSLTLIATANQGSEATYESGFVIDKFPISRPNLTFSTLTVSNMSPEDSSIYLCSGSGTRKETQYFGPGTRLLVL.

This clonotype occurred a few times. The CDR3 here is CASSQESPLAVAYNEQYF. Written as DNA, the CDR3 is TGCGCCAGCAGCCAAGAATCCCCGCTGGCCGTCGCCTACAATGAGCAGTACTTC. This chain joins TRBV4-1 and TRBJ2-1; D unresolved. The J call is doubtful: the DNA matches TRBJ2-7 better. This CDR3 is built from 18 residues. Germline CDR1 MGHRA, CDR2 YSYEKL.

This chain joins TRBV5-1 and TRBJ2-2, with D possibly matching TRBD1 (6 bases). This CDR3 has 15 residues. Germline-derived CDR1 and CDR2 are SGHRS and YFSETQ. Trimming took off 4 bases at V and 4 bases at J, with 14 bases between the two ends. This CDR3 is CASSQLDSSTGELFF. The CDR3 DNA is TGCGCCAGCAGCCAACTGGACAGCAGCACCGGGGAGCTGTTTTTT.

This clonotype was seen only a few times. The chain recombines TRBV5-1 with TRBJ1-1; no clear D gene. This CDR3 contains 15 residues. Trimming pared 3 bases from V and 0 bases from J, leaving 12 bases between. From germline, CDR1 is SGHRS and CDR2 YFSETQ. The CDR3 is CASSSAARMNTEAFF. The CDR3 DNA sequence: TGCGCCAGCAGCTCAGCCGCGCGTATGAACACTGAAGCTTTCTTT.

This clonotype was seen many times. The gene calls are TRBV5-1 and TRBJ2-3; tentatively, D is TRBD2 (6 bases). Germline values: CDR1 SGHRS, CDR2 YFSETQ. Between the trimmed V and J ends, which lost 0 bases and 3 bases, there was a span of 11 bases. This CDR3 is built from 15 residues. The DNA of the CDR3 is TGCGCCAGCAGCTTGGCGGGGGTAAGAACAGATACGCAGTATTTT. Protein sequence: CASSLAGVRTDTQYF.

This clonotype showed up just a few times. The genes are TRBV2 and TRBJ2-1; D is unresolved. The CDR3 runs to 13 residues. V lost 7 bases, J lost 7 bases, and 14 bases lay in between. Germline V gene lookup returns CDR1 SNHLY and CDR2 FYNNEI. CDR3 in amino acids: CASIKELGNEQFF. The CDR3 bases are TGTGCCAGCATAAAGGAGCTGGGTAATGAGCAGTTCTTC.

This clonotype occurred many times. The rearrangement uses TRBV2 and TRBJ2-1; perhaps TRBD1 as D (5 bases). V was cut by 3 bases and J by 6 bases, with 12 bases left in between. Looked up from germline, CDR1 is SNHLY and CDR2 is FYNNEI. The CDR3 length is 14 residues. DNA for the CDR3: TGTGCCAGCAGTGACAGGGCCGTCCTCAATGAGCAGTTCTTC. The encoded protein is CASSDRAVLNEQFF.

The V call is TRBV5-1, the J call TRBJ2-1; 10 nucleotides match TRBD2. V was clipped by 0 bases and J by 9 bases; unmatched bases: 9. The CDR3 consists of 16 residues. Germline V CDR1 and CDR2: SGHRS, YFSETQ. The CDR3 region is CASSLVPSGGAGEQFF. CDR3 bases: TGCGCCAGCAGCTTGGTCCCCAGCGGGGGGGCCGGTGAGCAGTTCTTC.

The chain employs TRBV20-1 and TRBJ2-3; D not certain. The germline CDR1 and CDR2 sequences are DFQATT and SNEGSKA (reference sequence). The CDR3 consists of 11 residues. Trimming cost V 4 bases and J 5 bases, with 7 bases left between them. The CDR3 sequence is CSATWGDTQYF. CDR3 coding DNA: TGCAGTGCTACCTGGGGAGATACGCAGTATTTT.

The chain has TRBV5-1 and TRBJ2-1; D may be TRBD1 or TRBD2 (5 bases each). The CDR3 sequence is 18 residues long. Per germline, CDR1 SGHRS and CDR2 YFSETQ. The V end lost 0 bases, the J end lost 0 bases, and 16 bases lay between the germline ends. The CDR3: CASSLAFRGRPSYNEQFF. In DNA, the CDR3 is TGCGCCAGCAGCTTGGCCTTTAGGGGACGGCCCTCCTACAATGAGCAGTTCTTC.

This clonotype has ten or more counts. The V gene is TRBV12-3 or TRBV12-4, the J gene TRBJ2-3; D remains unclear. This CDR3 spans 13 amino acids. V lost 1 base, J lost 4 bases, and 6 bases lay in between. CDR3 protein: CASSLGQADTQYF. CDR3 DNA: TGTGCCAGCAGTTTAGGTCAGGCAGATACGCAGTATTTT.

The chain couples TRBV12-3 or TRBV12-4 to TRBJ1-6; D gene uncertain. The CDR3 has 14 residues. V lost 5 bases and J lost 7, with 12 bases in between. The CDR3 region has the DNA TGTGCCAGCAGTGTCCGCCGGACCAATTCACCCCTCCACTTT. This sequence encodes CASSVRRTNSPLHF.

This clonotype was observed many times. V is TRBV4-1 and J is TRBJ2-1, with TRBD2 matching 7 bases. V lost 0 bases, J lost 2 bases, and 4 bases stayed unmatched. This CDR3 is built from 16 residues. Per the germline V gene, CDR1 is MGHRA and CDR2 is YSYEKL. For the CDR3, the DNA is TGCGCCAGCAGCCAAGATCCAGCGGGAACCTACAATGAGCAGTTCTTC. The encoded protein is CASSQDPAGTYNEQFF.

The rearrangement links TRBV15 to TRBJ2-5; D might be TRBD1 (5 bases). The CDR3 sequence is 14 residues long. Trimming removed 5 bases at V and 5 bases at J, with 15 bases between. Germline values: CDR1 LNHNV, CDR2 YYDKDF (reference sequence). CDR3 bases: TGTGCCACCAGCGGAAGGGGTATAGTCGAGACCCAGTACTTC. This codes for CATSGRGIVETQYF.